Shown below are 29 T cell receptor beta chains from a single sample sequenced in a study of blood T cell repertoires in COVID-19. TCRdb's copy holds only in-frame clones and misses some; the assay was immunoSEQ multiplex PCR. The table records under 200,000 clones, roughly 86% of them present only once. Sequencing was carried out using peripheral blood. Receptor source: a man younger than 35 with active or convalescent COVID-19.

The V call is TRBV30, the J call TRBJ2-3; TRBD2 aligns across 9 bases. The V gene end was trimmed by 3 bases and the J gene end by 3 bases; junction bases not matched to a gene: 7. The germline V gene has CDR1 GTSNPN and CDR2 SVGIG (reference sequence). CDR3 size: 15 residues. DNA of the CDR3: TGTGCCTGGAGAGGATTAGCGGGAGTGACAGATACGCAGTATTTT. It translates to CAWRGLAGVTDTQYF.

The chain combines TRBV13 with TRBJ2-1, with a possible D match to TRBD1 (6 bases). Germline lookup yields CDR1 PRHDT and CDR2 FYEKMQ (reference sequence). The V gene lost 0 bases and the J gene lost 1 base, with 10 bases spanning the gap. This CDR3 spans 16 amino acids. Here the CDR3 DNA reads TGTGCCAGCAGCTTAGGGACAGGCAAATCCTACAATGAGCAGTTCTTC. Translation gives CASSLGTGKSYNEQFF.

This chain uses TRBV6-5 with TRBJ2-2; D unresolved. The CDR3 sequence is 11 residues long. Germline V lookup: CDR1 MNHEY, CDR2 SVGAGI. V shed 5 bases and J shed 7 bases, with 5 bases lying between them. The DNA of the CDR3 is TGTGCCAGCAGTAATATCGGGGAGCTGTTTTTT. It yields the protein CASSNIGELFF.

The rearrangement uses TRBV7-2 and TRBJ2-2, with TRBD2 matching 10 bases. This CDR3 spans 17 amino acids. V lost 2 bases and J lost 7; bases outside the gene matches: 10. Germline V lookup: CDR1 SGHTA, CDR2 FQGNSA. CDR3 region: CASSLWFQREGFGELFF. As DNA, the CDR3 is TGTGCCAGCAGCTTATGGTTCCAGCGGGAGGGCTTCGGGGAGCTGTTTTTT. Filled out from reference TRBV7-2 and TRBJ2-2, the complete variable domain reads GAGVSQSPSNKVTEKGKDVELRCDPISGHTALYWYRQSLGQGLEFLIYFQGNSAPDKSGLPSDRFSAERTGGSVSTLTIQRTQQEDSAVYLCASSLWFQREGFGELFFGEGSRLTVL.

V gene TRBV15 combines with J gene TRBJ2-1; TRBD2 aligns across 11 bases. CDR3 size: 15 residues. The J segment lost 2 bases and the V segment lost 5 bases, leaving 2 bases of the junction unmatched. Germline CDR1 LNHNV, CDR2 YYDKDF (reference sequence). The CDR3 DNA sequence: TGTGCCACCAGCGGGGGACTAGCGGCCTACAATGAGCAGTTCTTC. Protein sequence: CATSGGLAAYNEQFF. Full variable domain (remainder filled in from reference TRBV15 and TRBJ2-1): DAMVIQNPRYQVTQFGKPVTLSCSQTLNHNVMYWYQQKSSQAPKLLFHYYDKDFNNEADTPDNFQSRRPNTSFCFLDIRSPGLGDTAMYLCATSGGLAAYNEQFFGPGTRLTVL.

The genes are TRBV7-9 and TRBJ2-5; D not certain. Trimming removed 1 base from V and 3 bases from J, with 15 bases in between. CDR1 and CDR2 from the germline V gene are SEHNR and FQNEAQ (reference sequence). The CDR3 length is 16 residues. The CDR3 reads CASSLGFVESEETQYF. The CDR3 bases are TGTGCCAGCAGCTTAGGATTTGTGGAGTCAGAAGAGACCCAGTACTTC.

The chain recombines TRBV11-2 with TRBJ2-1; the D gene is possibly TRBD2 (6 bases). CDR3 length: 16 residues. CDR1 SGHAT and CDR2 FQNNGV come from the germline V gene. Trimming took 1 base from V and 7 from J, leaving 17 bases between them. The CDR3 sequence is CASSLVPGLQGNEQFF. The CDR3 region has the DNA TGTGCCAGCAGCTTAGTTCCGGGACTTCAGGGAAATGAGCAGTTCTTC.

The chain employs TRBV9 and TRBJ1-2, with 8 bases identical to TRBD1. This CDR3 has 16 residues. After removal of 1 base from V and 8 bases from J, the junction contained 13 bases not matched to a gene. From germline, CDR1 is SGDLS and CDR2 YYNGEE. Written as DNA, the CDR3 is TGTGCCAGCAGCGTAAACTTTCCGGGGACAGGCGGGGGCTACACCTTC. Protein product: CASSVNFPGTGGGYTF.

The CDR3 DNA sequence: TGTGCCAGCAGCTTGTGGCAGGGGGTGGATGGCTACACCTTC. The encoded protein is CASSLWQGVDGYTF. The rearrangement joins TRBV5-6 to TRBJ1-2; the match to TRBD1 covers 7 bases. CDR1 is SGHDT, CDR2 YYEEEE, per germline. The CDR3 contains 14 residues. Germline trimming cut 1 base from V and 6 bases from J; bases unmatched to any gene: 6.

The chain is built from TRBV6-5 and TRBJ1-2; 8 nucleotides align to TRBD1. This CDR3 region has 13 residues. The germline V gene encodes CDR1 MNHEY and CDR2 SVGAGI. Losses at the gene ends were 4 bases for V and 7 bases for J; bases not matched to a gene: 5. The CDR3 region has the DNA TGTGCCAGCAGTTCAGGGGGCGGGGCTGGCTACACCTTC. Translating it yields CASSSGGGAGYTF.

This clone was detected a few times. The J gene is TRBJ2-1, the V gene TRBV10-3; 7 positions match TRBD2. J gave up 9 bases and V 7 bases, and 12 bases lay outside the gene matches. Germline CDR1 is ENHRY and CDR2 is SYGVKD. The CDR3 spans 14 residues. The CDR3 spells CAINDGGSLFEQFF. The CDR3 DNA is TGTGCCATCAACGACGGCGGGAGTCTGTTTGAGCAGTTCTTC.

The chain carries TRBV5-1 and TRBJ2-3, with 9 bases identical to TRBD2. The CDR3 is made up of 16 amino acids. V dropped 3 bases and J dropped 6; count of bases not matched to a gene: 11. The V gene's germline CDR1 is SGHRS and CDR2 YFSETQ. CDR3 sequence: CASSSLGLASSDTQYF. The CDR3 bases are TGCGCCAGCAGCTCCCTCGGACTAGCGTCTTCCGATACGCAGTATTTT.

This clone was observed a few times. The rearrangement uses TRBV19 and TRBJ1-6, with 9 bases lining up with TRBD1. Germline CDR1 LNHDA, CDR2 SQIVND (reference sequence). The V and J ends lost 3 bases and 0 bases, in that order; junction bases with no gene match: 3. CDR3 size: 17 residues. DNA for the CDR3: TGTGCCAGTAGTATGGGACAGGGTAGCTCCTATAATTCACCCCTCCACTTT. Translation: CASSMGQGSSYNSPLHF.

In its sample, this clone was seen a few times. For the CDR3, the DNA is TGTGCCTGGAGTGTCGTAACAGGGGCCGATGAGCAGTTCTTC. This translates into CAWSVVTGADEQFF. This chain connects TRBV30 to TRBJ2-1; 7 bases line up with TRBD1. Germline values: CDR1 GTSNPN, CDR2 SVGIG (reference sequence). The CDR3 is 14 residues long. The junction had 7 bases not matched to a gene; V was cut back by 0 bases and J by 8 bases.

The chain combines TRBV15 with TRBJ2-1; 16 bases are shared with TRBD2. The V segment lost 3 bases and the J segment 4 bases; nucleotides outside the gene matches: 9. In germline, CDR1 is LNHNV, CDR2 YYDKDF (reference sequence). The CDR3 has 19 amino acids. The CDR3 bases are TGTGCCACCAGCAGCCCGGGACTAGCGGGAGGGCCGGGTTACAATGAGCAGTTCTTC. This encodes CATSSPGLAGGPGYNEQFF.

The chain has TRBV12-3 or TRBV12-4 and TRBJ1-2; possible D gene TRBD1, 5 bases. V lost 3 bases and J lost 9, with 14 bases in between. CDR3 length equals 13 residues. The CDR3 loop reads CASSFRADFSYTF. The CDR3 DNA reads as TGTGCCAGCAGTTTCAGGGCTGATTTTAGCTACACCTTC.

This chain connects TRBV6-5 to TRBJ1-2, with 7 bases lining up with TRBD1. The CDR3 is 13 residues long. V lost 5 bases to trimming and J lost 4 bases; unmatched junction nucleotides: 4. Per the germline V gene, CDR1 is MNHEY and CDR2 is SVGAGI. CDR3 amino acids: CASSPQGVYGYTF. In DNA, the CDR3 is TGTGCCAGCAGTCCCCAGGGGGTCTATGGCTACACCTTC.

The chain has TRBV3-1 (or the pseudogene TRBV3-2) and TRBJ2-3; D might be TRBD1 (6 bases). In germline, CDR1 is LGHDT, CDR2 YNNKEL (reference sequence). The CDR3 totals 12 residues. DNA of the CDR3: TGTGCTGCGGCAGGGGATACAGATACGCAGTATTTT. Amino acid sequence: CAAAGDTDTQYF.

CDR3 amino acids: CASSWGVGTVGEQYF. In DNA form, the CDR3 reads TGTGCCAGCAGCTGGGGGGTCGGGACGGTCGGCGAGCAGTACTTC. V usage is TRBV5-4 and J usage is TRBJ2-7, with D perhaps matching TRBD2 (6 bases). This CDR3 region has 15 residues. Germline-derived CDR1 and CDR2 are SGHNT and YYREEE (reference sequence). Deletions cut 3 bases from V and 6 bases from J, with 19 bases between.

The gene calls are TRBV30 and TRBJ1-2, with D possibly being TRBD1 (5 bases). Germline CDR1 is GTSNPN and CDR2 is SVGIG (reference sequence). V gave up 0 bases and J gave up 8 bases, with 13 bases separating them. The CDR3 is 13 amino acids. The CDR3 region has the DNA TGTGCCTGGAGTGTTGGTAGGGGATACGGCTACACCTTC. It translates to CAWSVGRGYGYTF.

The rearrangement links TRBV5-1 to TRBJ1-1; D may be TRBD1 (6 bases). The CDR3 length is 13 residues. Germline lookup yields CDR1 SGHRS and CDR2 YFSETQ. Trimming removed 4 bases at V and 2 bases at J, with 9 bases between. The CDR3 region has the DNA TGCGCCAGCAGCGTGACAGGTAACACTGAAGCTTTCTTT. It specifies CASSVTGNTEAFF. Drawing the rest from reference TRBV5-1 and TRBJ1-1, the complete variable domain is KAGVTQTPRYLIKTRGQQVTLSCSPISGHRSVSWYQQTPGQGLQFLFEYFSETQRNKGNFPGRFSGRQFSNSRSEMNVSTLELGDSALYLCASSVTGNTEAFFGQGTRLTVV.

The chain carries TRBV7-8 and TRBJ1-4; D may be TRBD1 (5 bases). This CDR3 is built from 15 residues. Germline lookup yields CDR1 SGHVS and CDR2 FQNEAQ. V lost 1 base and J 5 bases, leaving 11 bases between the germline ends. This CDR3 is CASSLVEGSNEKLFF. In nucleotides, the CDR3 is TGTGCCAGCAGCTTAGTGGAGGGGAGCAATGAAAAACTGTTTTTT. Together with reference TRBV7-8 and TRBJ1-4, the CDR3 gives the full variable domain: GAGVSQSPRYKVAKRGQDVALRCDPISGHVSLFWYQQALGQGPEFLTYFQNEAQLDKSGLPSDRFFAERPEGSVSTLKIQRTQQEDSAVYLCASSLVEGSNEKLFFGSGTQLSVL.

V usage is TRBV4-1 and J usage is TRBJ1-3; unclear D gene. The CDR3 is made up of 16 amino acids. V lost 1 base, J lost 2 bases, and 12 bases lay in between. The V gene's germline CDR1 is MGHRA and CDR2 YSYEKL. Here the CDR3 DNA reads TGCGCCAGCAGCCAAGTCGGAAGGACTACTGGAAACACCATATATTTT. Its translation: CASSQVGRTTGNTIYF.

The rearrangement joins TRBV5-1 to TRBJ2-7, with 8 bases identical to TRBD1. From germline, CDR1 is SGHRS and CDR2 YFSETQ. This CDR3 is 13 amino acids long. The V and J ends lost 3 bases and 3 bases, in that order; junction bases with no gene match: 2. The DNA for the CDR3 is TGCGCCAGCAGCTGGGGACAGGACTACGAGCAGTACTTC. Translation: CASSWGQDYEQYF.

A single count supports this clone. V is TRBV12-3 or TRBV12-4 and J is TRBJ1-1; D unresolved. The V and J ends lost 5 bases and 3 bases respectively, with 10 bases between them. The CDR3 contains 13 residues. This CDR3 reads CASSLTWYTEAFF. In nucleotides, the CDR3 is TGTGCCAGCAGTCTCACATGGTACACTGAAGCTTTCTTT.

This clone came up once. The V and J genes are TRBV29-1 and TRBJ1-2, with 8 nucleotides matching TRBD1. This CDR3 region has 13 residues. Losses at the gene ends were 4 bases for V and 3 bases for J; bases not matched to a gene: 4. Germline CDR1 is SQVTM and CDR2 is ANQGSEA. CDR3 nucleotide sequence: TGCAGCGTTGCACAGGGGGTCGACTATGGCTACACCTTC. This sequence encodes CSVAQGVDYGYTF.

The genes are TRBV11-2 and TRBJ2-1; tentative D call: TRBD2 (6 bases). The length of the CDR3 is 16 residues. The V end lost 1 base, the J end lost 2 bases, and 12 bases lay between the germline ends. CDR1 and CDR2 from the germline V gene are SGHAT and FQNNGV. CDR3 bases: TGTGCCAGCAGCTTAGGGAGCGGGCTAGCCTACAATGAGCAGTTCTTC. Amino acid sequence: CASSLGSGLAYNEQFF.

A word on this clone: This may arise from a read error, as a much more abundant clone is one base away. The V and J genes are TRBV7-2 and TRBJ2-7; tentative D call: TRBD1 (5 bases). V was pared by 3 bases and J by 3 bases, with 6 bases between. The CDR3 covers 12 residues. Germline V CDR1 and CDR2: SGHTA, FQGNSA. The CDR3 loop is CASSFQGYEQYF. CDR3 in DNA: TGTGCCAGCAGCTTTCAGGGCTACGAGCAGTACTTC.

The rearrangement joins TRBV19 to TRBJ2-3; TRBD2 might be the D (7 bases). Germline values: CDR1 LNHDA, CDR2 SQIVND (reference sequence). The CDR3 spans 15 residues. The V end was cut by 6 bases, the J end by 0 bases, with 13 bases between. CDR3: CASSEGGYSTDTQYF. The CDR3 DNA follows: TGTGCCAGTAGCGAGGGGGGGTATAGCACAGATACGCAGTATTTT.